Described below is a single TCR beta chain sequence and its context. Its antigen remains unknown. The germline gives CDR1 SNHLY, CDR2 FYNNEI. The CDR3 spans 15 residues. V was shortened by 6 bases and J by 1 base, with 13 bases between the two germline ends. These data belong to a study of T cell responses to AZD1222 COVID-19 vaccine. Study at large: Second-dose intervals near 4 or 12 weeks were combined. Whole-study findings and limits: Reports indicate that nearly half of spike-specific TCRs are directed at unmutated variant regions.

TCRdb's table, derived via immunoSEQ multiplex PCR, lists solely in-frame clones and lacks some. The sample holds 100,000 to 150,000 clones, more than 75% seen once. The chain recombines TRBV2 with TRBJ1-5, with D possibly TRBD1 on 6 matching bases. Source: peripheral blood, taken on day 0 of AZD1222 vaccination. The origin of this receptor is an adult in good health. Here the CDR3 reads CASSADRRSNQPQHF. CDR3 DNA sequence: TGTGCCAGCAGCGCTGACAGGCGGAGCAATCAGCCCCAGCATTTT.